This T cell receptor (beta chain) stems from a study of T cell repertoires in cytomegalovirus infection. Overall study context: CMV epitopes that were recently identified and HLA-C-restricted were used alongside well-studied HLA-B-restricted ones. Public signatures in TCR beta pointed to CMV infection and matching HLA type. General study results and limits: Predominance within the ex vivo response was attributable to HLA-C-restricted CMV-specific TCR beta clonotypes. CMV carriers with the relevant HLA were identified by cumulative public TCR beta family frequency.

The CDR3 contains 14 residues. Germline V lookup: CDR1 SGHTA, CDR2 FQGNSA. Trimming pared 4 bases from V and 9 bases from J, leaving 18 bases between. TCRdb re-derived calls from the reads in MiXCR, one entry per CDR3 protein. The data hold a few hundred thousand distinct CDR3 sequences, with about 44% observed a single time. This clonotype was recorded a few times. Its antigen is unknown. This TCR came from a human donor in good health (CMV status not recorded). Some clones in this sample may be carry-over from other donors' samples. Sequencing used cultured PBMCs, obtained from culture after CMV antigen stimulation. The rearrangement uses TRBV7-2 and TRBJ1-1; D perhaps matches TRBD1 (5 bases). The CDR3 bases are TGTGCCAGCAGCTCTAGGCAGGGCTCGGGCCAAGCTTTCTTT. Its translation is CASSSRQGSGQAFF.